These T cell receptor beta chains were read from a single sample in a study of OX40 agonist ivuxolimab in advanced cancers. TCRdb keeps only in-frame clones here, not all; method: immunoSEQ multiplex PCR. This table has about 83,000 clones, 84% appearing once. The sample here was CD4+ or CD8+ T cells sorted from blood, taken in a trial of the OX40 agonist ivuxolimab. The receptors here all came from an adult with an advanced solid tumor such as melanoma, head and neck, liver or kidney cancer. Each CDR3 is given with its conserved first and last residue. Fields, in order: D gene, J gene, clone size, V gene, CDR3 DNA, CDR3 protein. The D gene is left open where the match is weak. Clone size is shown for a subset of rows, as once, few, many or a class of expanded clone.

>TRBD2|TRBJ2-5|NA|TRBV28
TGTGCCATAGAAATAGGGCTAGCGGGGGGGGTGATGAAGACCCAGTACTTC
CAIEIGLAGGVMKTQYF
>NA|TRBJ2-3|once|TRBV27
TGTGCCAGCAAATCCTTCGACAGGCTCAGTTTGGATACGCAGTATTTT
CASKSFDRLSLDTQYF
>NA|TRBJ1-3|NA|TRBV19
TGTGCCAGTAGAACAGGGAGTGGAAACACCATATATTTT
CASRTGSGNTIYF
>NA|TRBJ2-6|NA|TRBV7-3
TGTGCCAGCAGCCACAGCTCTGGGGCCAACGTCCTGACTTTC
CASSHSSGANVLTF
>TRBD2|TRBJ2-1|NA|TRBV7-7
TGTGCCAGCAGCCCACTAGCGGGGGGCTACAATGAGCAGTTCTTC
CASSPLAGGYNEQFF
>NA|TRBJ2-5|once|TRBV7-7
TGTGCTAGCAGCTTAAATGGAGAGACCCAGTACTTC
CASSLNGETQYF
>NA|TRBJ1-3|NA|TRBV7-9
TGTGCCAGCAGCTTAGTCCGTGGCGGGCGAGGTGGAAACACCATATATTTT
CASSLVRGGRGGNTIYF
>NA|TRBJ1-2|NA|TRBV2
TGTGCCAGCAGTGGAGGGGGAGATGGCTACACCTTC
CASSGGGDGYTF
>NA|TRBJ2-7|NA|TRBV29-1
TGCAGCGTTGAAGAGACGGGTGCCTACGAGCAGTACTTC
CSVEETGAYEQYF
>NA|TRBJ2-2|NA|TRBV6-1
TGTGCCAGCAGTGAAATTGGGTATTCCGGGGAGCTGTTTTTT
CASSEIGYSGELFF
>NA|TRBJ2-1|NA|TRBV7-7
TGTGCCAGCAGCTTAACCACGGGCAGCGAGCAGTTCTTC
CASSLTTGSEQFF
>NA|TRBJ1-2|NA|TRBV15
TGTGCCACCAGCCGGCTACCAGACAGGCTCCGGAACTATGGCTACACCTTC
CATSRLPDRLRNYGYTF
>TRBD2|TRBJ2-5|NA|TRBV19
TGTGCCAGTAATGCAGCGGGGGGTTCAAGACGGACCCAGTACTTC
CASNAAGGSRRTQYF
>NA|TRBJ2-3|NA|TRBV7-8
TGTGCCAGCAGCCCTCCTGGCCTAAGCACAGATACGCAGTATTTT
CASSPPGLSTDTQYF
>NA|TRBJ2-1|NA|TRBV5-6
TGTGCCAGCAGCTCTATCGCAAGGTATGAGCAGTTCTTC
CASSSIARYEQFF
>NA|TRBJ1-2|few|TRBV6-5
TGTGCCAGCAGTCAGGACCGTCTAGGGGGCTACACCTTC
CASSQDRLGGYTF
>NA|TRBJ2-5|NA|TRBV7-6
TGTGCCAGCAGCCCCACCAGGGGAGGTGAGACCCAGTACTTC
CASSPTRGGETQYF
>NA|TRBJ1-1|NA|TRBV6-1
NA
CASSEAWARGSVGF
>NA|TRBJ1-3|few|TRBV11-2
TGTGCCAGCAGCTTAGAAGCGGGGGGCACAAACACCATATATTTT
CASSLEAGGTNTIYF
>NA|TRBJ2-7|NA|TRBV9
TGTGCCAGCAGTCCCCGGGACTCGGCCTCCTACGAGCAGTACTTC
CASSPRDSASYEQYF
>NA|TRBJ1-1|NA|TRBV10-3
TGTGCCATCAGTGAGTCAGGGACGGGAGCATCTGGCACTGAAGCTTTCTTT
CAISESGTGASGTEAFF
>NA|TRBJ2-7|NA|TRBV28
TGTGCCAGCGGGGGATTTGATGAGCAGTACTTC
CASGGFDEQYF
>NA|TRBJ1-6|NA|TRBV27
TGTGCCAGCAGTCCTGACGGAGGAGTACGTTCACCCCTCCACTTT
CASSPDGGVRSPLHF
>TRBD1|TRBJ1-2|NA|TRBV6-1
TGTGCCAGCAGGGACGGACAGGGGGCAGACTATGGCTACACCTTC
CASRDGQGADYGYTF
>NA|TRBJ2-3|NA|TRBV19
TGTGCCAGTAGTATAGGAGGGGAGAGGCTCACAGATACGCAGTATTTT
CASSIGGERLTDTQYF
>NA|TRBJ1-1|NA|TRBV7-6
TGTGCCAGCAGCTTAACAGGGACTGAAGCTTTCTTT
CASSLTGTEAFF
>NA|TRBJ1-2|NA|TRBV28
TGTGCCAGCAGTACCAGTCAGGGAACGGAGCCAAACTATGGCTACACCTTC
CASSTSQGTEPNYGYTF
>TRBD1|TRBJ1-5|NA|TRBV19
TGTGCCAGTAGTGACTTGACAGGGTGGGGCAATCAGCCCCAGCATTTT
CASSDLTGWGNQPQHF
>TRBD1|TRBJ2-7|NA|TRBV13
TGTGCCAGCAGCCACAGGGGGCGAGTAGTCCACGAGCAGTACTTC
CASSHRGRVVHEQYF
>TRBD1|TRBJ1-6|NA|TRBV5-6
TGTGCCAGCAGCTTCTTGGACAGGGACTATAATTCACCCCTCCACTTT
CASSFLDRDYNSPLHF
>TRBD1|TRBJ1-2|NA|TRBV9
TGTGCCAGCAGCGTCGAGCCGACAGGGGGCTTTGTCTATGGCTACACCTTC
CASSVEPTGGFVYGYTF
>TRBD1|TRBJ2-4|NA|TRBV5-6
TGTGCCAGCAGCCTCGGGACCGGGACAGGGTTCGTCATTCAGTACTTC
CASSLGTGTGFVIQYF
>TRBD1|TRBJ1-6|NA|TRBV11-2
TGTGCCAGCAGCTGGGGGAACAGGGGGCCTTCACCCCTCCACTTT
CASSWGNRGPSPLHF
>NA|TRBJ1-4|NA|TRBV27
TGTGCCAGCAGTTTACGAGCGGTTGCAACTAATGAAAAACTGTTTTTT
CASSLRAVATNEKLFF
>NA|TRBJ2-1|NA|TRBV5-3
TGTGCCAGAAATTTGCCCCGGCCCAACAATGAGCAGTTCTTC
CARNLPRPNNEQFF
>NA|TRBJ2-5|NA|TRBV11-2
TGTGCCAGCAGCTTAGAACGTGCCCGCGAGACCCAGTACTTC
CASSLERARETQYF
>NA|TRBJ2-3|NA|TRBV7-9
TGTGCCAGCAGCTTAGGATTGAGCACAGATACGCAGTATTTT
CASSLGLSTDTQYF
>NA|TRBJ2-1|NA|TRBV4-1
TGCGCCAGCAGCCAAGTCAATATCGGGGATGAGCAGTTCTTC
CASSQVNIGDEQFF
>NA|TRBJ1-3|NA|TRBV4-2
TGTGCCAGCAGCCCGCAAGGGTCAGGGGAAAACACCATATATTTT
CASSPQGSGENTIYF
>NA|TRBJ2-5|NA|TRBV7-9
TGTGCCAGCAGCTTAATCCCAGGAACGGTCTCCACCCAGGAGACCCAGTACTTC
CASSLIPGTVSTQETQYF
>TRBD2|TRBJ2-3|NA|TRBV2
TGTGCCAGCAAGACTAGCGGCACAGATACGCAGTATTTT
CASKTSGTDTQYF
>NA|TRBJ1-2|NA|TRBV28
TGTGCCAGCATAAGGGCTACCTCCGCTGGCTACACCTTC
CASIRATSAGYTF
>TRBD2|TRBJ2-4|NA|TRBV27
TGTGCCAGCAGTTTAACGGCCGGGACTAGCAAAGACATTCAGTACTTC
CASSLTAGTSKDIQYF
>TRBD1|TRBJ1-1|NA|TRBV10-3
TGTGCCATCAGTCAGGGGGATTCGGCTGAAGCTTTCTTT
CAISQGDSAEAFF
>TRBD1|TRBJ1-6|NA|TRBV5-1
TGCGCCAGCAGCCTGGCTAGGGACAGGGTTCTTTCACCCCTCCACTTT
CASSLARDRVLSPLHF
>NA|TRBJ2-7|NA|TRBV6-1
TGTGCCAGCAGTCCCATACCCGGGCCTACCTACGAGCAGTACTTC
CASSPIPGPTYEQYF
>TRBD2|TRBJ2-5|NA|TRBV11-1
TGTGCCAGCAGCTCGGGACTAGGCCAAGAGACCCAGTACTTC
CASSSGLGQETQYF
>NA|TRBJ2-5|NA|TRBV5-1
TGCGCCAGCAGATCAACAGGGAGAGAGACCCAGTACTTC
CASRSTGRETQYF
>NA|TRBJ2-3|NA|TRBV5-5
TGTGCCGGCAGCCCACTAACTAGCACAGATACGCAGTATTTT
CAGSPLTSTDTQYF
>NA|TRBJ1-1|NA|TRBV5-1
TGCGCCAGCAGGGTCGGACATGGAGGGAACACTGAAGCTTTCTTT
CASRVGHGGNTEAFF
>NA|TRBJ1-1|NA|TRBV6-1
TGTGCCAGCAGTGAGGGAAGGGGGGTTTATGTCGGGAACACTGAAGCTTTCTTT
CASSEGRGVYVGNTEAFF
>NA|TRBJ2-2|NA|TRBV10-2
TGCGCCAGCACGGACAGCACTAACACCGGGGAGCTGTTTTTT
CASTDSTNTGELFF
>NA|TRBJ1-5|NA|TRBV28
TGTGCCAGCAGTCCGCTCTTGCAGCCCCAGCATTTT
CASSPLLQPQHF
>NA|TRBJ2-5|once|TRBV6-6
TGTGCCAGCAGTTACCCTTCTTACGGGGGCGAGACCCAGTACTTC
CASSYPSYGGETQYF
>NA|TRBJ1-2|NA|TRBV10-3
TGTGCCATCAGTGCGACCAGGGACGGCTACACCTTC
CAISATRDGYTF
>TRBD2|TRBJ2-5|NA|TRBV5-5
TGTGCCAGCAGCTTGCTAGCGGGGGGGCAAGAGACCCAGTACTTC
CASSLLAGGQETQYF
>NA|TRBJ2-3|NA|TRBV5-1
TGCGCCAGCAGCTCCCCTGGGGGTTTTAGCACAGATACGCAGTATTTT
CASSSPGGFSTDTQYF
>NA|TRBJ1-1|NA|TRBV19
TGTGCCAGTAGTCCACAACGGGGCACTGAAGCTTTCTTT
CASSPQRGTEAFF
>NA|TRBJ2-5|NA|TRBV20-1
TGCAGTGCTAGATCCCAAGAGACCCAGTACTTC
CSARSQETQYF
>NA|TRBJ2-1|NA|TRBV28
TGTGCCAGCAGTCCACCTCGGAGCTCCTACAATGAGCAGTTCTTC
CASSPPRSSYNEQFF